The T cell receptor (beta chain) under discussion was sequenced for a study of T-cell reconstitution after alpha-beta-depleted transplantation in children. Unique molecular identifiers tagged the TCRbeta library. TCRdb fed the PCR reads into MiXCR, producing one record per CDR3 protein. The data show around 200,000 distinct CDR3 sequences, about 6.4% seen once. This clonotype was counted ten times or more. The sequencing used PBMCs from the stem cell graft donor, collected from the stem cell graft. The sequence was obtained from a human donor who donated a stem cell graft to a child with Wiskott-Aldrich syndrome.

CDR3 loop: CASSEVGSGLGNEQFF. The CDR3 region has the DNA TGTGCCAGCAGTGAAGTGGGGTCAGGGCTCGGGAATGAGCAGTTCTTC. The gene calls are TRBV2 and TRBJ2-1, with a possible D match to TRBD1 (5 bases). Deletions cut 1 base from V and 7 bases from J, with 17 bases between. Germline V gives CDR1 SNHLY, CDR2 FYNNEI. The CDR3 contains 16 residues.